This T cell receptor beta chain was sequenced for a study of blood T cell repertoires in COVID-19. Trimming took 5 bases from V and 2 from J, leaving 17 bases between them. The CDR3 contains 15 residues. Germline values: CDR1 SGDLS, CDR2 YYNGEE. The authors' processing: Estimates of nucleated cell counts were drawn from the amplification of reference gene primers. Clones were sequenced by immunoSEQ multiplex PCR, and TCRdb holds only the in-frame ones, with some missing. V and J calls and clone size come straight from that table; D and trimming were deduced from the DNA. The table lists 150,000 to 200,000 clones, around 88% of them singletons, with 5% in the top ten.

The clonotype was recovered from a human donor in a cohort sampled during active COVID-19. The V call is TRBV9, the J call TRBJ2-7; a possible D gene is TRBD1 (5 bases). Sequenced input: peripheral blood. The CDR3 DNA reads as TGTGCCAGCAGTTCTAGTAGGGGCCCGACCTACGAGCAGTACTTC. It codes for CASSSSRGPTYEQYF. The entire variable domain, with the rest obtained from reference TRBV9 and TRBJ2-7, is as follows: DSGVTQTPKHLITATGQRVTLRCSPRSGDLSVYWYQQSLDQGLQFLIQYYNGEERAKGNILERFSAQQFPDLHSELNLSSLELGDSALYFCASSSSRGPTYEQYFGPGTRLTVT.